This T cell receptor (beta chain) was retrieved from a study of blood T cell repertoires in COVID-19 (dated by TCRdb to about 2020). Broadly, across the study: Samples covering the acute and convalescent phases of COVID-19 were provided by collaborators in the United States, Italy and Spain. The prospective study material was composed of cDNA or gDNA derived from T cells, B-cell-depleted T cells, or PBMCs. Where HLA class I and class II types were available, the types were taken from metadata supplied by the sample provider, not from assay-based typing. Deeply sampled blood TCRbeta repertoires from subjects exposed to, actively infected with, or recovered from COVID-19 were included in the dataset. Samples were obtained from the ongoing ImmuneRACE study (first 160 participants) and from 1,200 or so subjects provided by 6 global collaborators. Nearly every sample came with metadata listing a de-identified subject ID, COVID-19 status, age in years and sex. The repertoires were released in a freely available public database meant as a resource for research on the immune response to SARS-CoV-2. What the study reported, not specific to this receptor: How much clinical and demographic metadata was included differed by source and by participant, and the metadata was provided uncurated.

Enrolling through a virtual design, the prospective study's participants ranged in age from roughly 18 to 95 years and lived across roughly 24 United States geographic areas. In the prospective study, cohorts were assigned on the basis of participant-reported clinical history obtained from a screening survey and a study questionnaire. ImmuneRACE Cohort 3 recovered participants were defined by two consecutive negative NP/OP PCR tests, healthcare professional clearance, or symptom resolution. Mobile phlebotomists in the prospective study collected whole blood, serum and a nasopharyngeal or oropharyngeal swab from every participant. Additional blood draws and questionnaires over a roughly two-month period could optionally be provided by prospective study participants. Before DNA extraction, prospective study blood samples were shipped either frozen or at room temperature. TCRbeta CDR3 regions were amplified from genomic DNA by means of the immunoSEQ Assay, a bias-controlled multiplex PCR. Processing in the source paper ran as follows. Within the assay, amplification of reference gene primers was used to estimate how many nucleated cells each sample contained. Sequence reads were collapsed and filtered to measure the absolute abundance of every unique TCRbeta CDR3 rearrangement. For each sample, productive Simpson clonality was calculated by taking the square root of Simpson's diversity index across productive rearrangements. TCRdb took over this immuneACCESS table, retaining in-frame rearrangements with V and J assigned. Such tables are incomplete; in checked studies, under half of the missing clones stem from an unresolved V gene, and the remainder is unexplained. The D gene and trimming were derived from the DNA, and the V and J assignments and clone size from that table. This sample gives fewer than 200,000 clones in total; about 72% of them show up just once. 17% of the sample is held by the ten biggest clonotypes.

Sequences MDHEN (CDR1) and SYDVKM (CDR2) are obtained from the germline V gene. Ends trimmed: V by 0 bases, J by 6 bases; bases unmatched to a gene: 0. The CDR3 has 15 amino acids, counting the end cysteine and phenylalanine. The kept DNA is CDR3 alone, 45 bases in frame from the first base. Of note for this clone: Its antigen is currently not known. Nothing much larger sits one base from this clone, and base qualities are not available.

Source material: PBMCs or T cells enriched from blood (not recorded which). This chain joins TRBV28 to TRBJ2-1; 12 central nucleotides agree with TRBD2. The sequence derives from a woman aged 50 to 60 who had recovered from COVID-19. The nucleotide sequence reads TGTGCCAGCAGTTTATGGACTAGCGGGAGCAATGAGCAGTTCTTC. Translated, it reads CASSLWTSGSNEQFF.